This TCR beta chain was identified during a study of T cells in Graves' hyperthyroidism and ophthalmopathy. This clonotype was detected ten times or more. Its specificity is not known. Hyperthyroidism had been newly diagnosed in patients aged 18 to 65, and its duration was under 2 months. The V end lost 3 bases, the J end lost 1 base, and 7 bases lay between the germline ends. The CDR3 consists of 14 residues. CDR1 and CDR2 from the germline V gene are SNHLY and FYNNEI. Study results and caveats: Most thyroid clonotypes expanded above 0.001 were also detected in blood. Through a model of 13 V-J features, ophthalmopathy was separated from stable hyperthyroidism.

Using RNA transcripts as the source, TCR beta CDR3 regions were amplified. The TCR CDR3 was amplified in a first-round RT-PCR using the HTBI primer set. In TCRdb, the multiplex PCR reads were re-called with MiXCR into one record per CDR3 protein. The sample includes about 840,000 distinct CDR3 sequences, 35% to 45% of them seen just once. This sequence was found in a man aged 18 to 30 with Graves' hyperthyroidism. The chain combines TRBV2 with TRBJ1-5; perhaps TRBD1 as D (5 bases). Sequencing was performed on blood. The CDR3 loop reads CASSEGRSNQPQHF. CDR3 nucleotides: TGTGCCAGCAGTGAGGGACGGAGCAATCAGCCCCAGCATTTT.